Following are 30 T cell receptor beta chains from one sample sequenced in a study of Graves' ophthalmopathy and Graves' hyperthyroidism. Amplified TCR beta CDR3 regions were obtained using RNA transcripts as template. The first round was an RT-PCR with HTBI primers, and the second round was a multiplex PCR. TCRdb reanalysed the multiplex PCR reads using MiXCR and keeps one entry per CDR3 protein. The sample has over a million distinct CDR3 sequences; 35% to 40% are singletons. Sequenced: peripheral blood or thyroid tissue (not recorded which). These receptors all stem from an adult man with Graves' hyperthyroidism.

This clonotype was found many times. V usage is TRBV7-9 and J usage is TRBJ2-2; D may be TRBD2 (5 bases). Trimming removed 1 base at V and 3 bases at J, with 9 bases between. The length of the CDR3 is 15 residues. From germline, CDR1 is SEHNR and CDR2 FQNEAQ (reference sequence). The CDR3 coding sequence is TGTGCCAGCAGCTTAGTTCTCGGGGACACCGGGGAGCTGTTTTTT. This encodes CASSLVLGDTGELFF.

This clonotype has a count of ten or more. The V and J genes are TRBV11-2 and TRBJ1-3, with 7 bases lining up with TRBD1. The CDR3 runs to 15 residues. The J segment lost 2 bases and the V segment lost 3 bases, leaving 4 bases of the junction unmatched. Germline lookup yields CDR1 SGHAT and CDR2 FQNNGV. The CDR3 DNA is TGTGCCAGCAGCTTTCGACAGGGAGCTGGAAACACCATATATTTT. This encodes CASSFRQGAGNTIYF.

This clonotype was counted at least ten times. This chain joins TRBV19 and TRBJ1-1; 8 bases match TRBD1. Losses at the gene ends were 4 bases for V and 4 bases for J; bases not matched to a gene: 8. This CDR3 has 15 amino acids. Per the germline V gene, CDR1 is LNHDA and CDR2 is SQIVND (reference sequence). The CDR3 sequence is CASSTPGGWGTEAFF. CDR3 nucleotide sequence: TGTGCCAGTAGTACCCCAGGGGGCTGGGGCACTGAAGCTTTCTTT. Together with reference TRBV19 and TRBJ1-1, the CDR3 gives the full variable domain: DGGITQSPKYLFRKEGQNVTLSCEQNLNHDAMYWYRQDPGQGLRLIYYSQIVNDFQKGDIAEGYSVSREKKESFPLTVTSAQKNPTAFYLCASSTPGGWGTEAFFGQGTRLTVV.

The sample holds a few counts of this clonotype. The CDR3 loop is CASSLDTYNSPLHF. The CDR3 coding sequence is TGTGCCAGCAGCTTGGACACCTATAATTCACCCCTCCACTTT. V gene TRBV5-6 combines with J gene TRBJ1-6; D uncertain. Germline V gives CDR1 SGHDT, CDR2 YYEEEE. This CDR3 spans 14 amino acids. The ends were cut back, 0 bases at V and 2 bases at J, with 3 bases in the middle. The full variable domain, in which reference TRBV5-6 and TRBJ1-6 provide the parts outside the CDR3, is DAGVTQSPTHLIKTRGQQVTLRCSPKSGHDTVSWYQQALGQGPQFIFQYYEEEERQRGNFPDRFSGHQFPNYSSELNVNALLLGDSALYLCASSLDTYNSPLHFGNGTRLTVT.

This clonotype was seen repeatedly, ten times or more. The chain carries TRBV7-2 and TRBJ2-5; no definite D call. The ends were cut back, 1 base at V and 5 bases at J, with 8 bases in the middle. The CDR3 totals 13 residues. CDR1 is SGHTA and CDR2 is FQGNSA in the germline V gene. The CDR3 region has the DNA TGTGCCAGCAGCTTAGAGGCCGGGGAGACCCAGTACTTC. Residues: CASSLEAGETQYF.

This clonotype has just a few counts. This chain links TRBV24-1 with TRBJ1-5, with 7 bases that match TRBD1. With V trimmed by 12 bases and J by 2 bases, 0 bases remained unmatched. This CDR3 has 11 residues. Looked up from germline, CDR1 is KGHDR and CDR2 is SFDVKD. In nucleotides, the CDR3 is TGTGCCGACAGGGGCAATCAGCCCCAGCATTTT. It yields the protein CADRGNQPQHF.

The V gene is TRBV30, the J gene TRBJ2-7, with TRBD2 identical over 8 bases. The CDR3 sequence is 14 residues long. The ends lost 3 bases at V and 4 bases at J; junction bases unmatched: 8. CDR1 and CDR2 (germline): GTSNPN, SVGIG (reference sequence). CDR3 nucleotides: TGTGCCTGGAGCGGGGGGGTCGGGATATACGAGCAGTACTTC. Translating gives CAWSGGVGIYEQYF.

The table lists this clonotype with a few counts. The V and J genes are TRBV6-6 and TRBJ1-1, with D maybe TRBD1 (5 bases). The germline V and J ends were trimmed by 2 bases and 1 base, with 11 bases remaining between them. The CDR3 length is 15 residues. Germline-derived CDR1 and CDR2 are MNHNY and SVGAGI (reference sequence). The CDR3 loop is CASSYEGPGNTEAFF. The CDR3 DNA reads TGTGCCAGCAGTTACGAGGGACCGGGGAACACTGAAGCTTTCTTT.

The table lists this clonotype with a count of one. This chain connects TRBV15 to TRBJ1-5; possible D gene TRBD1, 5 bases. V was shortened by 5 bases and J by 13 bases, with 15 bases between the two germline ends. There are 12 residues in the CDR3. Per the germline V gene, CDR1 is LNHNV and CDR2 is YYDKDF (reference sequence). The CDR3 region is CATSVSGQHQHF. The CDR3 DNA reads as TGTGCCACCAGCGTTTCAGGGCAGCATCAGCATTTT.

V and J are TRBV5-1 and TRBJ2-2; TRBD1 matches at 7 bases. The CDR3 consists of 16 residues. V shed 3 bases and J 8 bases; nucleotides not matched to a gene: 13. Germline V CDR1 and CDR2: SGHRS, YFSETQ. CDR3 protein: CASSSTGTAALGELFF. The CDR3 nucleotides are TGCGCCAGCAGCTCTACAGGGACAGCCGCGTTGGGGGAGCTGTTTTTT.

This chain joins TRBV7-9 and TRBJ1-2, with D perhaps matching TRBD1 (5 bases). The CDR3 runs 14 residues. CDR1 is SEHNR and CDR2 is FQNEAQ in the germline V gene (reference sequence). V was clipped by 4 bases and J by 8 bases, with 17 bases between them. The DNA for the CDR3 is TGTGCCAGCAGCTGGGGTGCGACAGATTACGGCTACACCTTC. Its protein product is CASSWGATDYGYTF.

The rearrangement uses TRBV7-6 and TRBJ2-2; possible D gene TRBD1, 5 bases. The CDR3 has 16 residues. Germline V gene lookup returns CDR1 SGHVS and CDR2 FNYEAQ. V was trimmed by 3 bases and J by 1 base, leaving 12 bases between them. For the CDR3, the DNA is TGTGCCAGCAGCTTGAAGCCCACAGGGAACACCGGGGAGCTGTTTTTT. Translating gives CASSLKPTGNTGELFF.

The V gene is TRBV15, the J gene TRBJ1-2; the match to TRBD1 covers 8 bases. CDR3 length: 16 amino acids. V lost 2 bases to trimming and J lost 0 bases; unmatched junction nucleotides: 5. Germline V lookup: CDR1 LNHNV, CDR2 YYDKDF (reference sequence). The chain's CDR3 is CATSRLQGDPNYGYTF. In nucleotides, the CDR3 is TGTGCCACCAGCAGACTACAGGGGGACCCTAACTATGGCTACACCTTC.

This sequence joins TRBV12-3 or TRBV12-4 and TRBJ1-1, with TRBD1 as a possible D gene (6 bases). The CDR3 has 15 residues. The V end lost 3 bases, the J end lost 4 bases, and 15 bases lay between the germline ends. CDR3 region: CASSFLNRESTEAFF. The CDR3 DNA follows: TGTGCCAGCAGTTTTCTTAACAGGGAGAGCACTGAAGCTTTCTTT.

CDR3 region: CSVVGDKGQRTDTQYF. The CDR3 coding sequence is TGCAGCGTTGTGGGCGACAAGGGACAGCGCACAGATACGCAGTATTTT. The chain has TRBV29-1 and TRBJ2-3; 7 nucleotides align to TRBD1. CDR1 is SQVTM, CDR2 ANQGSEA, per germline. The J segment lost 1 base and the V segment lost 4 bases, leaving 11 bases of the junction unmatched. The length of the CDR3 is 16 residues.

The J gene is TRBJ1-2, the V gene TRBV7-6; D not certain. CDR1 is SGHVS, CDR2 FNYEAQ, per germline. V was pared by 1 base and J by 2 bases, with 17 bases between. The CDR3 loop spans 17 amino acids. The CDR3 loop is CASSLVAERTANYGYTF. The CDR3 DNA reads TGTGCCAGCAGCTTAGTGGCGGAGCGAACTGCAAACTATGGCTACACCTTC.

There are many counts of this clonotype. The chain links TRBV4-1 to TRBJ2-5; 7 nucleotides line up with TRBD2. V lost 1 base to trimming and J lost 6 bases; unmatched junction nucleotides: 2. The CDR3 has 13 amino acids. The germline gives CDR1 MGHRA, CDR2 YSYEKL. CDR3 in DNA: TGCGCCAGCAGCCAAGGCGGGGGACAGACCCAGTACTTC. Protein product: CASSQGGGQTQYF.

V gene TRBV29-1 combines with J gene TRBJ1-2; TRBD1 matches 8 bases. Trimming took 2 bases from V and 2 from J; bases not matched to a gene: 7. The germline V gene has CDR1 SQVTM and CDR2 ANQGSEA. CDR3 length equals 15 residues. As DNA, the CDR3 is TGCAGCGTTGAAAGTCAGGGGGCCGCCAACTATGGCTACACCTTC. Translated, it gives CSVESQGAANYGYTF.

The chain carries TRBV10-3 and TRBJ1-2, with 9 bases fitting TRBD1. This CDR3 has 10 residues. With 10 bases clipped from V and 7 bases from J, the junction kept 1 base outside the gene matches. Germline values: CDR1 ENHRY, CDR2 SYGVKD. CDR3 DNA: TGTGCCACGACAGGGGGTGGCTACACCTTC. This sequence encodes CATTGGGYTF.

Remarks on this clonotype: This clone may be a read error of a much larger clone one base away. The CDR3, as DNA: TGTGCCAGTAAACCACATGACCAAGAGACCCGGTACTTC. This sequence encodes CASKPHDQETRYF. The rearrangement uses TRBV19 and TRBJ2-5, with unresolved D. The CDR3 totals 13 residues. The V gene's germline CDR1 is LNHDA and CDR2 SQIVND (reference sequence).

The rearrangement links TRBV6-5 to TRBJ1-4, with TRBD1 matching over 10 bases. J lost 6 bases, V lost 5 bases, and 9 bases had no gene match. In germline, CDR1 is MNHEY, CDR2 SVGAGI. The CDR3 is 16 amino acids. The CDR3 sequence: CASSDGTGEDYEKLFF. Written as DNA, the CDR3 is TGTGCCAGCAGTGACGGGACAGGGGAAGACTATGAAAAACTGTTTTTT.

This rearrangement joins TRBV6-6 to TRBJ1-1; D gene uncertain. The CDR3 totals 13 residues. Trimming removed 0 bases at V and 7 bases at J, with 9 bases between. Germline assignment: CDR1 MNHNY and CDR2 SVGAGI (reference sequence). The CDR3 region is CASSYSRSGEAFF. The CDR3 nucleotides are TGTGCCAGCAGTTACTCGAGGTCAGGTGAAGCTTTCTTT.

This chain connects TRBV6-5 to TRBJ1-4; 7 nucleotides agree with TRBD1. Trimming took 4 bases from V and 8 from J; bases not matched to a gene: 4. This CDR3 is 13 amino acids long. Germline assignment: CDR1 MNHEY and CDR2 SVGAGI. CDR3 sequence reads: CASSWDSWEKLFF. As DNA, the CDR3 is TGTGCCAGCAGTTGGGACAGTTGGGAAAAACTGTTTTTT.

This clonotype was seen repeatedly, ten times or more. The genes are TRBV9 and TRBJ1-6, with unresolved D. The CDR3 extends over 15 amino acids. V lost 2 bases, J lost 0 bases, and 6 bases lay in between. CDR1 is SGDLS and CDR2 is YYNGEE in the germline V gene. This CDR3 reads CASSVRSSYNSPLHF. DNA of the CDR3: TGTGCCAGCAGCGTCCGAAGCTCCTATAATTCACCCCTCCACTTT.

The V call is TRBV7-9, the J call TRBJ1-2; 9 bases are a match to TRBD1. CDR1 and CDR2 (germline): SEHNR, FQNEAQ (reference sequence). This CDR3 contains 16 residues. The J segment lost 8 bases and the V segment lost 1 base, leaving 11 bases of the junction unmatched. DNA for the CDR3: TGTGCCAGCAGCTTAGGCGTCACAGGGGGCGCCGAGGGCTACACCTTC. It codes for CASSLGVTGGAEGYTF. Looking up the rest from reference TRBV7-9 and TRBJ1-2 gives the full variable domain: DTGVSQNPRHKITKRGQNVTFRCDPISEHNRLYWYRQTLGQGPEFLTYFQNEAQLEKSRLLSDRFSAERPKGSFSTLEIQRTEQGDSAMYLCASSLGVTGGAEGYTFGSGTRLTVV.

In the case of this clonotype: This may be a read error, as it is one base from a much larger clone. J is TRBJ1-2 and V is TRBV10-3; no clear D. Trimming left V 2 bases short and J 7 bases short, with 11 bases between. Germline CDR1 and CDR2: ENHRY and SYGVKD. This CDR3 region has 13 residues. CDR3 in amino acids: CAISESQVGGYTF. The CDR3 nucleotides are TGTGCCATCAGTGAGAGCCAGGTTGGTGGCTACACCTTC.

There are a few counts of this clonotype. The CDR3 coding sequence is TGTGCCAGCAGCCTCTTTCCCGCGGCTAGTGGCTACACCTTC. Protein product: CASSLFPAASGYTF. The chain uses TRBV10-3 and TRBJ1-2; no clear D. Germline V gene sequence: CDR1 ENHRY, CDR2 SYGVKD. The CDR3 contains 14 residues. V lost 10 bases, J lost 7 bases, and 22 bases lay in between.

Notes on this clonotype: Being one base from a much bigger clone, this may be a read error. V and J are TRBV7-9 and TRBJ1-1; 9 bases are shared with TRBD1. The CDR3 extends over 14 amino acids. CDR1 is SEHNR, CDR2 FQNEAQ, per germline (reference sequence). The CDR3 sequence is CTSTMGQGWPEAFF. CDR3 in DNA: TGTACCAGCACTATGGGACAGGGTTGGCCTGAAGCTTTCTTT.

The chain recombines TRBV25-1 with TRBJ1-4, with TRBD1 matching over 9 bases. V trimming: 5 bases; J trimming: 4 bases; junction bases outside the gene matches: 5. CDR1 MGHDK and CDR2 SYGVNS come from the germline V gene. The CDR3 consists of 15 residues. In nucleotides, the CDR3 is TGTGCCAGCAGTTTACAGACAGGGGGTAATGAAAAACTGTTTTTT. It codes for CASSLQTGGNEKLFF.

CDR3 loop: CSVDMGTGGYTF. CDR3 nucleotides: TGCAGCGTTGATATGGGGACAGGTGGCTACACCTTC. The V call is TRBV29-1, the J call TRBJ1-2; TRBD1 matches 8 bases. Germline lookup yields CDR1 SQVTM and CDR2 ANQGSEA. J gave up 7 bases and V 3 bases, and 4 bases lay outside the gene matches. The CDR3 extends over 12 amino acids.